These 23 T cell receptor beta chains were sequenced from one sample in a study of T-cell memory formation after mild COVID-19. Via MiXCR, TCRdb re-called the 5' RACE reads, giving one row per CDR3 protein. The profile covers just under 550,000 distinct CDR3 sequences, with over 20% appearing a single time and approximately 13% taken by the ten largest. The sample was PBMCs or a T cell subset sorted from them (not recorded which). The receptor set was obtained from an adult woman who had mild COVID-19 (a few samples of this study predate the infection). Cell type and time point are not known.

This clonotype was seen a handful of times. This chain connects TRBV12-5 to TRBJ2-1; 10 positions match TRBD2. This CDR3 has 13 amino acids. V was pared by 6 bases and J by 5 bases, with 1 base of the junction left unmatched. CDR1 and CDR2 from the germline V gene are LGHNT and FRNRAP. CDR3 in amino acids: CASGLAGNNEQFF. As DNA, the CDR3 is TGTGCTAGTGGACTAGCGGGAAACAATGAGCAGTTCTTC.

This clonotype was counted only a few times. The J gene is TRBJ2-5, the V gene TRBV27; TRBD2 agrees at 10 bases. Trimming removed 6 bases from V and 5 bases from J; junction bases left unmatched: 6. CDR1 is MNHEY, CDR2 SMNVEV, per germline (reference sequence). The CDR3 has 14 residues. The CDR3, as DNA: TGTGCCAGCAGACGTCTAGCGGGAGCGGAGACCCAGTACTTC. Translation: CASRRLAGAETQYF.

The rearrangement joins TRBV24-1 to TRBJ2-2; D remains unclear. V shed 3 bases and J shed 4 bases, with 11 bases lying between them. This CDR3 comprises 15 residues. Per germline, CDR1 KGHDR and CDR2 SFDVKD. The CDR3 DNA follows: TGTGCCACCAGTGATCCATTTTCGCCCACCGGGGAGCTGTTTTTT. Translation gives CATSDPFSPTGELFF.

This clonotype occurred a few times. The chain couples TRBV12-3 or TRBV12-4 to TRBJ2-2, with a possible D match to TRBD2 (6 bases). This CDR3 has 17 amino acids. V lost 0 bases to trimming and J lost 5 bases, with 16 bases between them. The CDR3 protein is CASSLAGLVEGTGELFF. The CDR3 DNA follows: TGTGCCAGCAGTTTAGCAGGGCTAGTGGAGGGGACCGGGGAGCTGTTTTTT.

This clonotype has more than one count but fewer than ten. J is TRBJ1-2 and V is TRBV10-3; no definite D call. V lost 3 bases, J lost 2 bases, and 7 bases lay in between. Per germline, CDR1 ENHRY and CDR2 SYGVKD. The CDR3 sequence is 13 residues long. Here the CDR3 DNA reads TGTGCCATCAGTGACCATCCGAACTATGGCTACACCTTC. Translating gives CAISDHPNYGYTF.

This clonotype was observed many times. The V call is TRBV5-1, the J call TRBJ1-1, with D tentatively TRBD1 (5 bases). Germline V CDR1 and CDR2: SGHRS, YFSETQ. The CDR3 length is 15 residues. Deletions cut 4 bases from V and 1 base from J, with 14 bases between. The CDR3 sequence is CASSDPGRTNTEAFF. The CDR3 DNA is TGCGCCAGCAGCGATCCGGGACGGACGAACACTGAAGCTTTCTTT.

This clonotype came up a few times. This chain links TRBV12-3 or TRBV12-4 with TRBJ1-2, with a weak D call TRBD1 (5 bases). This CDR3 spans 14 amino acids. Trimming cost V 6 bases and J 4 bases, with 15 bases left between them. The CDR3 sequence: CASRGVPSGYGYTF. CDR3 DNA: TGTGCCAGCAGAGGGGTCCCCTCGGGCTATGGCTACACCTTC.

This chain joins TRBV5-5 and TRBJ2-1; 10 positions agree with TRBD1. The CDR3 consists of 15 residues. The junction had 9 bases not matched to a gene; V was cut back by 5 bases and J by 7 bases. Germline CDR1 and CDR2: SGHKS and YYEKEE (reference sequence). Written as DNA, the CDR3 is TGTGCCAGCAGTTGGAGACAGGGGGCAGGGAATGAGCAGTTCTTC. This sequence encodes CASSWRQGAGNEQFF.

The chain recombines TRBV4-1 with TRBJ1-5; D call uncertain. V was trimmed by 0 bases and J by 5 bases, leaving 14 bases between them. Germline CDR1 is MGHRA and CDR2 is YSYEKL. CDR3 length: 16 residues. The CDR3 loop reads CASSQDPGLIHQPQHF. In DNA form, the CDR3 reads TGCGCCAGCAGCCAAGATCCGGGCCTCATACATCAGCCCCAGCATTTT.

This chain connects TRBV4-3 to TRBJ2-5; 9 bases are shared with TRBD2. The CDR3 contains 16 residues. V shed 0 bases and J 5 bases; nucleotides not matched to a gene: 7. Germline CDR1 and CDR2: LGHNA and YSLEER. Written as DNA, the CDR3 is TGCGCCAGCAGCCAAGATGGAGCGGGGGGAGAGGAGACCCAGTACTTC. Protein: CASSQDGAGGEETQYF.

This clonotype was seen a few times. The chain couples TRBV30 to TRBJ2-7, with a possible D match to TRBD1 (5 bases). CDR1 is GTSNPN, CDR2 SVGIG, per germline (reference sequence). Deletions cut 1 base from V and 5 bases from J, with 12 bases between. This CDR3 has 13 residues. The CDR3 DNA reads as TGTGCCTGGAGTGCCAGGGTTAGGGACGAGCAGTACTTC. This sequence encodes CAWSARVRDEQYF.

The chain couples TRBV2 to TRBJ1-2; perhaps TRBD1 as D (5 bases). Per germline, CDR1 SNHLY and CDR2 FYNNEI. The V end lost 8 bases, the J end lost 0 bases, and 16 bases lay between the germline ends. The CDR3 extends over 15 amino acids. The CDR3, as DNA: TGTGCCAGCCTTGAGGGGTTGGAAGCTAACTATGGCTACACCTTC. This encodes CASLEGLEANYGYTF.

There are a few counts of this clonotype. The V gene is TRBV7-9, the J gene TRBJ2-3, with 8 positions matching TRBD2. The germline gives CDR1 SEHNR, CDR2 FQNEAQ (reference sequence). The CDR3 runs 16 residues. The ends lost 2 bases at V and 1 base at J; junction bases unmatched: 5. The CDR3, as DNA: TGTGCCAGCAGCTTAAACGGGGGGGCCGGCACAGATACGCAGTATTTT. Translating gives CASSLNGGAGTDTQYF.

This clonotype turned up a few times. This chain links TRBV18 with TRBJ2-1; D is possibly TRBD2 (6 bases). Trimming took 6 bases from V and 7 from J, leaving 22 bases between them. Per germline, CDR1 KGHSH and CDR2 LQKENI. The CDR3 is 16 amino acids. Here the CDR3 reads CASSLSRGSQENEQFF. The CDR3 coding sequence is TGTGCCAGCTCCCTTTCGCGGGGAAGCCAAGAGAATGAGCAGTTCTTC.

This clonotype occurred a few times. The CDR3 spells CASSEGLAGGRADTQYF. In nucleotides, the CDR3 is TGTGCCAGCAGCGAAGGACTAGCGGGAGGTAGGGCAGATACGCAGTATTTT. The chain carries TRBV7-6 and TRBJ2-3, with 14 positions matching TRBD2. The germline V gene encodes CDR1 SGHVS and CDR2 FNYEAQ. The CDR3 is made up of 17 amino acids. Trimming took 5 bases from V and 4 from J; bases not matched to a gene: 8.

V usage is TRBV12-3 or TRBV12-4 and J usage is TRBJ2-1; 8 bases align to TRBD2. The CDR3 contains 16 residues. Trimming at V came to 4 bases and at J to 3 bases, leaving 8 bases not matched to a gene. CDR3 sequence reads: CASSSFTGGNYNEQFF. The CDR3 bases are TGTGCCAGCAGTTCCTTTACGGGGGGGAACTACAATGAGCAGTTCTTC.

The rearrangement links TRBV3-1 to TRBJ1-2; 8 nucleotides match TRBD1. V shed 8 bases and J 1 base; nucleotides not matched to a gene: 3. This CDR3 has 13 amino acids. Germline V gene lookup returns CDR1 LGHDT and CDR2 YNNKEL (reference sequence). The CDR3 DNA follows: TGTGCCAGCCAGGACAGGGATAACTATGGCTACACCTTC. Amino acid sequence: CASQDRDNYGYTF.

The chain employs TRBV29-1 and TRBJ2-7; 8 bases are shared with TRBD1. The germline V gene has CDR1 SQVTM and CDR2 ANQGSEA. Germline trimming cut 6 bases from V and 9 bases from J; bases unmatched to any gene: 7. There are 11 residues in the CDR3. CDR3 in amino acids: CSVADRAGQYF. The CDR3 coding sequence is TGCAGCGTCGCGGACAGGGCTGGGCAGTACTTC.

The gene calls are TRBV20-1 and TRBJ1-3; unclear D gene. V lost 3 bases and J lost 4, with 16 bases in between. Germline CDR1 reads DFQATT; CDR2 reads SNEGSKA (reference sequence). CDR3 length: 15 residues. CDR3 in DNA: TGCAGTGCTAGGGCACTGTCGAAACGAGGAAACACCATATATTTT. Its protein is CSARALSKRGNTIYF.

This clonotype was found a few times. The chain has TRBV10-3 and TRBJ2-7, with D perhaps given as TRBD1 or TRBD2 (6 bases each). Germline loops: CDR1 ENHRY, CDR2 SYGVKD. The CDR3 spans 14 residues. V shed 5 bases and J shed 5 bases, with 16 bases lying between them. In DNA form, the CDR3 reads TGTGCCATCAGTTGGGACCCGAGGGGGGACGAGCAGTACTTC. It specifies CAISWDPRGDEQYF.

J is TRBJ2-3 and V is TRBV6-4, with TRBD2 as a possible D gene (7 bases). Trimming shortened V by 8 bases and J by 6 bases, and 12 bases separated the two germline ends. CDR3 length: 12 amino acids. Germline values: CDR1 MRHNA, CDR2 SNTAGT. CDR3 DNA: TGTGCCAGCGAAAGGGGGGGGGATACGCAGTATTTT. It encodes CASERGGDTQYF.

This clonotype was observed a few times. This sequence joins TRBV7-3 and TRBJ2-5, with 7 bases matching TRBD1. V shed 4 bases, J shed 5 bases, and the junction held 10 bases outside the gene matches. The CDR3 has 15 amino acids. The germline gives CDR1 SGHTA, CDR2 FQGTGA. The chain's CDR3 is CASSSGQPGGETQYF. The CDR3 coding sequence is TGTGCCAGCAGCTCGGGACAGCCTGGGGGTGAGACCCAGTACTTC.

The chain employs TRBV15 and TRBJ2-1, with 8 bases fitting TRBD2. CDR3 length: 16 residues. From germline, CDR1 is LNHNV and CDR2 YYDKDF (reference sequence). V was clipped by 2 bases and J by 3 bases; unmatched bases: 6. The DNA of the CDR3 is TGTGCCACCAGCAGACCCGGGACTAGACTCTACAATGAGCAGTTCTTC. Its translation: CATSRPGTRLYNEQFF.